This T cell receptor (beta chain) came from a study of cytomegalovirus exposure and HLA in healthy donors. Whole-study findings and limits: Accounts indicate the classifier identified cytomegalovirus status with strong specificity and sensitivity. Cytomegalovirus-associated TCR beta chains were listed, numbering 150 to 200. For most TCR beta V segments, an earlier analysis put the productive rate at about 87% or about 30% of the time. CMV serostatus alone was available as immune exposure information.

PCR employed 60 Vbeta and 13 Jbeta primers. Using immunoSEQ multiplex PCR, the repertoire was profiled, and TCRdb retains in-frame clones only, with some absent. The repertoire holds about 120,000 clones, 70% to 80% seen once, with 4.5% to 5% in the top ten. Comments on this clone: Its matching antigen is unknown.

The CDR3 has 12 residues. The germline gives CDR1 SGHTA, CDR2 FQGNSA. V gave up 1 base and J gave up 8 bases, with 8 bases separating them. The source of this sequence is a man between 45 and 60 years old in good health and CMV-seropositive. The specimen sequenced was PBMCs. The rearrangement uses TRBV7-2 and TRBJ1-2; the D is unclear. In DNA form, the CDR3 reads TGTGCCAGCAGCTTAGACCCACGGGGCTACACCTTC. This translates into CASSLDPRGYTF. Full variable domain (remainder filled in from reference TRBV7-2 and TRBJ1-2): GAGVSQSPSNKVTEKGKDVELRCDPISGHTALYWYRQSLGQGLEFLIYFQGNSAPDKSGLPSDRFSAERTGGSVSTLTIQRTQQEDSAVYLCASSLDPRGYTFGSGTRLTVV.